Listed below are T cell receptor beta chains from one sample, sequenced in a study of T cell changes during pregnancy in multiple sclerosis. Using immunoSEQ multiplex PCR, the repertoire was profiled, and TCRdb retains in-frame clones only, with some absent. The sample lists 30,000 to 40,000 clones; about nine tenths were seen once. Sequencing was performed on CD4+ T cells from peripheral blood mononuclear cells, taken in the first trimester of pregnancy. The receptors were gathered from a female donor in good health, enrolled as a control in a pregnancy study. Both conserved end residues are part of each CDR3. D genes are given only for firm matches. Where a row states a size, it is once, few, many or the class of an expanded clone; other rows omit it.

v_call	clone_size	d_call	j_call	cdr3_aa	cdr3_nt
TRBV9	.	.	TRBJ1-6	CASSVLGRGNSPLHF	TGTGCCAGCAGCGTCTTAGGCCGGGGAAATTCACCCCTCCACTTT
TRBV19	.	.	TRBJ1-2	CASSVDRYGYTF	TGTGCCAGTAGTGTGGACAGATATGGCTACACCTTC
TRBV30	.	.	TRBJ1-1	CAWVDSTNTEAFF	TGTGCCTGGGTGGACAGTACTAACACTGAAGCTTTCTTT
TRBV7-3	.	.	TRBJ1-1	CASGPGHNTEAFF	TGTGCCAGCGGACCGGGACATAACACTGAAGCTTTCTTT
TRBV7-4	.	.	TRBJ2-5	CASRYRSQYQETQYF	TGTGCCAGCAGGTACAGGTCGCAGTACCAAGAGACCCAGTACTTC
TRBV27	.	.	TRBJ1-5	CASSLGGGPNQPQHF	TGTGCCAGCAGTTTAGGGGGCGGTCCCAATCAGCCCCAGCATTTT
TRBV5-1	.	.	TRBJ2-7	CASSSGASVTYEQYF	TGCGCCAGCAGCTCCGGAGCCTCGGTTACCTACGAGCAGTACTTC
TRBV13	.	TRBD2	TRBJ2-3	CASSFRLAGLTDTQYF	TGTGCCAGCAGCTTTCGACTAGCGGGGCTCACAGATACGCAGTATTTT
TRBV7-3	.	.	TRBJ2-5	CASSLTSAQETQYF	TGTGCCAGCAGCTTAACCTCCGCGCAAGAGACCCAGTACTTC
TRBV13	.	TRBD1	TRBJ1-6	CASSRLEGQGGVGSSPLHF	TGTGCCAGCAGCCGCCTGGAGGGACAGGGAGGGGTGGGTAGCTCACCCCTCCACTTT
TRBV15	.	.	TRBJ2-5	CATSTGHQRETQYF	TGTGCCACCAGCACGGGACACCAGCGGGAGACCCAGTACTTC
TRBV7-3	.	.	TRBJ2-1	CASSSPPGQTKFF	TGTGCCAGCAGCTCCCCCCCCGGACAGACTAAGTTCTTC
TRBV19	once	TRBD1	TRBJ1-5	CASSQRQGNQPQHF	TGTGCCAGTAGTCAACGACAGGGGAATCAGCCCCAGCATTTT